This TCR beta chain is from a study of metastatic and nonmetastatic thyroid tumors. The CDR3 length is 16 residues. After removal of 6 bases from V and 2 bases from J, the junction contained 9 bases not matched to a gene. All patients were untreated before thyroid surgery. TCRdb reprocessed the PCR reads using MiXCR. The sample records about 34,000 clones, approximately 34% being singletons. This clone was detected only a few times. The chain couples TRBV12-3 or TRBV12-4 to TRBJ2-1; TRBD2 matches 8 bases. The specimen sequenced was tumor tissue. This receptor was obtained from a female donor with papillary thyroid cancer or a benign thyroid nodule (not recorded which). Some clones in this sample may be carry-over from other donors' samples. The CDR3 nucleotides are TGTGCCAGCAGACCTAGGACTAGCCGGGCCTACAATGAGCAGTTCTTC. This gives the protein CASRPRTSRAYNEQFF.